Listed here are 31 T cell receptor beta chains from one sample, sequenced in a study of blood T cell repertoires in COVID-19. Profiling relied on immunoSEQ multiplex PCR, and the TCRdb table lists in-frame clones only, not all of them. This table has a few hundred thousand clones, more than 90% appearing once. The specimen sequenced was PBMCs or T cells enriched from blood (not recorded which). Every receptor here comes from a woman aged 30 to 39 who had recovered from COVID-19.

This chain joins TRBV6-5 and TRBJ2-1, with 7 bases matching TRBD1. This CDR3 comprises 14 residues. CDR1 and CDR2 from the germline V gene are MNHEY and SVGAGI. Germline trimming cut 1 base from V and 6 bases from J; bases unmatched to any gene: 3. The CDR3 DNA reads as TGTGCCAGCAGTTACTTTGGGACAGTCAATGAGCAGTTCTTC. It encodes CASSYFGTVNEQFF.

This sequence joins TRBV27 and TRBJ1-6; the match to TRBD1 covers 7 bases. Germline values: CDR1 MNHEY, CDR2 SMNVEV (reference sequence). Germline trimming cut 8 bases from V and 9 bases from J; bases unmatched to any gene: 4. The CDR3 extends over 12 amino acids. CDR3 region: CASSTGTSPLHF. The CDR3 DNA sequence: TGTGCCAGCTCGACAGGGACTTCACCCCTCCACTTT.

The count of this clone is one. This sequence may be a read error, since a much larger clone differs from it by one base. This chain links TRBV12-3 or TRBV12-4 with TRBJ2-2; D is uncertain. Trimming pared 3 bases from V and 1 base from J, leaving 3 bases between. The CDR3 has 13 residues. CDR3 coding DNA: TGTGCCAGCAGTTTCGGGAACACCGGGGAGCTGTTTTTT. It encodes CASSFGNTGELFF.

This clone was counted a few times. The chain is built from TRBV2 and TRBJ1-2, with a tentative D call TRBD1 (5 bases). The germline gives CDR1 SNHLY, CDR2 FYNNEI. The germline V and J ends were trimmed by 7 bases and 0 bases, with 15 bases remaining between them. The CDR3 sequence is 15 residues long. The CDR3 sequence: CASTPSPGPNYGYTF. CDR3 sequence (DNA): TGTGCCAGCACCCCATCTCCAGGGCCTAACTATGGCTACACCTTC.

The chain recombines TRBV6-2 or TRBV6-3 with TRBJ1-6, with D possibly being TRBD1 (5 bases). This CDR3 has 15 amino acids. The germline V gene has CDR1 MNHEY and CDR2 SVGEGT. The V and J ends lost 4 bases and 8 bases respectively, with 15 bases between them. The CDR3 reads CASSWSRSRDSPLHF. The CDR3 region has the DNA TGTGCCAGCAGTTGGTCGAGATCCAGGGATTCACCCCTCCACTTT.

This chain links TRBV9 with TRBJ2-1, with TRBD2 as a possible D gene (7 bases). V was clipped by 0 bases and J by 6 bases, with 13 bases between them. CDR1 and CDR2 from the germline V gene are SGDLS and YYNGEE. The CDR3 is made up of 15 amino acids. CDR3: CASSVVLGGLNEQFF. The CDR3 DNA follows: TGTGCCAGCAGCGTAGTATTGGGGGGGCTCAATGAGCAGTTCTTC.

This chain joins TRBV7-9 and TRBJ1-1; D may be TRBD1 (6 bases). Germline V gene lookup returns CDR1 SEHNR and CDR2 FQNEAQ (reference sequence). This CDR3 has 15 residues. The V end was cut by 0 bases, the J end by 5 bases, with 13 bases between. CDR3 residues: CASSLAGGRWTEAFF. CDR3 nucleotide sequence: TGTGCCAGCAGCTTAGCCGGGGGGCGATGGACTGAAGCTTTCTTT.

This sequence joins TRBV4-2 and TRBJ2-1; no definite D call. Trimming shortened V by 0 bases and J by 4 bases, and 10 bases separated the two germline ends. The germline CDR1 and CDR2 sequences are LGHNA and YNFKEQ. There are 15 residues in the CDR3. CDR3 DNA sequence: TGTGCCAGCAGCCAAGAAGTCATCGGGTACAATGAGCAGTTCTTC. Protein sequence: CASSQEVIGYNEQFF.

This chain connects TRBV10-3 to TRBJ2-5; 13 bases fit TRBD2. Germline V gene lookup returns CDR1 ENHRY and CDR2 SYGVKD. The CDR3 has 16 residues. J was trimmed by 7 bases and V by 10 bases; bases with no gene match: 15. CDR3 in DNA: TGTGCCAGTCGGGGGGGACTAGCGGGGCCCCTCGGGACCCAGTACTTC. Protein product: CASRGGLAGPLGTQYF.

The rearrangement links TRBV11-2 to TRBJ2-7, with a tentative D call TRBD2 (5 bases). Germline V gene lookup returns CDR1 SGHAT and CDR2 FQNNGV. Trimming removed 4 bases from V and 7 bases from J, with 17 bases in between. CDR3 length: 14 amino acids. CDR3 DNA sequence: TGTGCCAGCAGCTCCGGACGGGGTCTTGAGGAGCAGTACTTC. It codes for CASSSGRGLEEQYF.

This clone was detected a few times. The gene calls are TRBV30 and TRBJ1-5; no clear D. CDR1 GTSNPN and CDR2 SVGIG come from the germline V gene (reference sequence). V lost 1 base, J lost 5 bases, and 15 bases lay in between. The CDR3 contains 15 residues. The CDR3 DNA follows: TGTGCCTGGAGTGCCGGTGGTCATCCCGATCAGCCCCAGCATTTT. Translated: CAWSAGGHPDQPQHF.

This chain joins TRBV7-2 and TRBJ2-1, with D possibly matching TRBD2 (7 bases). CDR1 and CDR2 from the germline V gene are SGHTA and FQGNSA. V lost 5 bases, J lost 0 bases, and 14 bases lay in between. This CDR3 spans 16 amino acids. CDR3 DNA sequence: TGTGCCAGCAGCCCCGGTGGGGGGGCCTCCTACAATGAGCAGTTCTTC. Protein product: CASSPGGGASYNEQFF.

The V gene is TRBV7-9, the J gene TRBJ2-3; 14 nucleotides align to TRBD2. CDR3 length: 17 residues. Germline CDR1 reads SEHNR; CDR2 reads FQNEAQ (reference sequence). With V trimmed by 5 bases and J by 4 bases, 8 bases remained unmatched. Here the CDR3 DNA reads TGTGCCAGCAGCCCCCCCGGGACTAGCGGGAGATCAGATACGCAGTATTTT. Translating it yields CASSPPGTSGRSDTQYF.

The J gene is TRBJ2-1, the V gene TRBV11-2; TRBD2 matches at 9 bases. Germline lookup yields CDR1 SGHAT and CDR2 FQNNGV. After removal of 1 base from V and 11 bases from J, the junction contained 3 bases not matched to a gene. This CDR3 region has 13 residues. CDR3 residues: CASSLGTSDQQFF. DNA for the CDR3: TGTGCCAGCAGCTTAGGGACTAGCGACCAGCAGTTCTTC.

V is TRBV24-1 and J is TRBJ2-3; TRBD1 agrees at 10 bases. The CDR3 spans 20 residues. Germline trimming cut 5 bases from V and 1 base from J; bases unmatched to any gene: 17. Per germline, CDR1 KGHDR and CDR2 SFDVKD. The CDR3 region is CATSGSWAAAGTGGTDTQYF. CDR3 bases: TGTGCCACCAGTGGAAGTTGGGCGGCGGCGGGGACAGGGGGCACAGATACGCAGTATTTT.

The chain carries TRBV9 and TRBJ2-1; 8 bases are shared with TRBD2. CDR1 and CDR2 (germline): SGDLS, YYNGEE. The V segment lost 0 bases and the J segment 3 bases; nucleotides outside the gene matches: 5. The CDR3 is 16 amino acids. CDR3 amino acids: CASSVGGLADYNEQFF. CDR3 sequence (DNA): TGTGCCAGCAGCGTAGGAGGACTAGCTGACTACAATGAGCAGTTCTTC.

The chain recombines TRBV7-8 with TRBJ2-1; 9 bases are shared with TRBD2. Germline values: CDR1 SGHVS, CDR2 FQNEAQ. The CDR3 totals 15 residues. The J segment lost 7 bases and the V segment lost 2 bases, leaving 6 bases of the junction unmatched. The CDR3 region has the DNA TGTGCCAGCAGCTTACGGCGGGAGGGCCCGAATGAGCAGTTCTTC. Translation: CASSLRREGPNEQFF. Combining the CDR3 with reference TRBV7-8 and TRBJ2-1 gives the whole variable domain GAGVSQSPRYKVAKRGQDVALRCDPISGHVSLFWYQQALGQGPEFLTYFQNEAQLDKSGLPSDRFFAERPEGSVSTLKIQRTQQEDSAVYLCASSLRREGPNEQFFGPGTRLTVL.

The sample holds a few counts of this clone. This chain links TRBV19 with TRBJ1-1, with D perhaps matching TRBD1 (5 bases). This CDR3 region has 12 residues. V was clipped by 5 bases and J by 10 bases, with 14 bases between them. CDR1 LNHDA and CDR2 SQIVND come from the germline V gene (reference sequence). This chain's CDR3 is CASSAGRIGAFF. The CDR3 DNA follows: TGTGCCAGTAGTGCGGGGCGAATCGGAGCTTTCTTT.

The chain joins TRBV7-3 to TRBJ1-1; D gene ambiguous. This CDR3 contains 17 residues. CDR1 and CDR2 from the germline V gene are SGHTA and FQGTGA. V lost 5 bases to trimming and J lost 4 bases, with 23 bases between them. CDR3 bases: TGTGCCAGCAGCCCCACCGGGCACCGGGAGGGAGGCACTGAAGCTTTCTTT. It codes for CASSPTGHREGGTEAFF.

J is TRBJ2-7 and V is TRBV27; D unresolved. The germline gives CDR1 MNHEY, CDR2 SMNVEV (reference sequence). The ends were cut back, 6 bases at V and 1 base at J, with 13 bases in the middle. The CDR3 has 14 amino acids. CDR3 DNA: TGTGCCAGCAGATCGGCGACTTTATCCTACGAGCAGTACTTC. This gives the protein CASRSATLSYEQYF.

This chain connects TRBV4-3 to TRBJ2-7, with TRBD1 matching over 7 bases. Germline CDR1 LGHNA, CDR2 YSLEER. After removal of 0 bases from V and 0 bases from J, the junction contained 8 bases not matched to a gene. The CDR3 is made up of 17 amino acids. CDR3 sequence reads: CASSQEGRQGSSYEQYF. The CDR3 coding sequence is TGCGCCAGCAGCCAAGAAGGGCGACAGGGAAGCTCCTACGAGCAGTACTTC.

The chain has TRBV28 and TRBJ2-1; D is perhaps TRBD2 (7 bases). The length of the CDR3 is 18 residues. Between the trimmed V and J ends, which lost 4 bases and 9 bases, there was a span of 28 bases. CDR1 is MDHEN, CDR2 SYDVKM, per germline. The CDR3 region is CASSYRPRGGGRESEQFF. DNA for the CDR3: TGTGCCAGCAGTTACCGTCCCCGGGGAGGGGGTAGGGAGAGTGAGCAGTTCTTC. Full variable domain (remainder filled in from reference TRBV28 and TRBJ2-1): DVKVTQSSRYLVKRTGEKVFLECVQDMDHENMFWYRQDPGLGLRLIYFSYDVKMKEKGDIPEGYSVSREKKERFSLILESASTNQTSMYLCASSYRPRGGGRESEQFFGPGTRLTVL.

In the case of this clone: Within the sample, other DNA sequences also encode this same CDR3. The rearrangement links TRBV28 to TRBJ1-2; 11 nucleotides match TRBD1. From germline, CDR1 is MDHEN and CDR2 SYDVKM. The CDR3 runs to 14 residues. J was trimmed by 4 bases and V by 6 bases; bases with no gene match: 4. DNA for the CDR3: TGTGCCAGCAGCCGGACAGGGGGCGGCTATGGCTACACCTTC. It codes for CASSRTGGGYGYTF.

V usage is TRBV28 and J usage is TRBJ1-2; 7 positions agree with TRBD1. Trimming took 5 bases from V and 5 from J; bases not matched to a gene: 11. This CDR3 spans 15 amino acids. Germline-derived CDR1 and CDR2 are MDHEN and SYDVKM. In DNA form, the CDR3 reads TGTGCCAGCAGTGCGGGACAGAGAGACGCATATGGCTACACCTTC. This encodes CASSAGQRDAYGYTF.

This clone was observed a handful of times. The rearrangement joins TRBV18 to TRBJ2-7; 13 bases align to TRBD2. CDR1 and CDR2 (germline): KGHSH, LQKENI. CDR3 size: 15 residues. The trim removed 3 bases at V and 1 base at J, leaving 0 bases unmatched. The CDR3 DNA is TGTGCCAGCTCACCGGGACTAGCGGGGTCCTACGAGCAGTACTTC. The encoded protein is CASSPGLAGSYEQYF.

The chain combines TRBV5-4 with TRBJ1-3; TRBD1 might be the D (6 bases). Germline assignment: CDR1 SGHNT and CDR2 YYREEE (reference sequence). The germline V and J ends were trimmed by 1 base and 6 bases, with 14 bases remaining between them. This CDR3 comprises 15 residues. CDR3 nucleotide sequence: TGTGCCAGCAGCTTGTATGGGGGCGGAGTAAACACCATATATTTT. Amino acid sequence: CASSLYGGGVNTIYF.

CDR3 sequence (DNA): TGCGCCAGCAGCTTGGGGGGACAGGCCTACAATGAGCAGTTCTTC. This sequence encodes CASSLGGQAYNEQFF. V is TRBV5-1 and J is TRBJ2-1, with 8 bases identical to TRBD1. This CDR3 has 15 amino acids. V was clipped by 0 bases and J by 2 bases; unmatched bases: 1. The germline gives CDR1 SGHRS, CDR2 YFSETQ.

The CDR3: CASSHTADNTPYEQYF. DNA for the CDR3: TGTGCCAGCAGCCACACGGCGGACAATACCCCCTACGAGCAGTACTTC. This sequence joins TRBV14 and TRBJ2-7; TRBD1 might be the D (5 bases). Germline loops: CDR1 SGHDN, CDR2 FVKESK. Trimming took off 3 bases at V and 2 bases at J, with 17 bases between the two ends. This CDR3 comprises 16 residues.

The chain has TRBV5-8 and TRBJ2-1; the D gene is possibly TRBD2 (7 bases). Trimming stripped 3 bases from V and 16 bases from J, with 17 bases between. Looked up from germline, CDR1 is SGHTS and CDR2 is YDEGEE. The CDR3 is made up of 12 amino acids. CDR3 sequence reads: CASSWSGERDFF. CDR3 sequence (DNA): TGTGCCAGCAGCTGGTCAGGGGAGCGGGACTTCTTC.

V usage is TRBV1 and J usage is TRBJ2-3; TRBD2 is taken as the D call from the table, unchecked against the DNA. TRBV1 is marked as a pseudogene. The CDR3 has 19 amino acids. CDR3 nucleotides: TGCACCAGCACCCTTGAACTAGCGGGGGGCCCTTCCTACACAGATACGCAGTATTTT. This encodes CTSTLELAGGPSYTDTQYF.

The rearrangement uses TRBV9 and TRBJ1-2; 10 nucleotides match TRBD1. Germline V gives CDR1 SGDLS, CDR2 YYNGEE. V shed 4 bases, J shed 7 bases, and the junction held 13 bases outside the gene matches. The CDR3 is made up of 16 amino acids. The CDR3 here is CASSPHSGQGFGGYTF. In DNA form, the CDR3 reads TGTGCCAGCAGCCCTCACTCGGGACAGGGGTTTGGTGGCTACACCTTC.